Listed below are T cell receptor beta chains from one sample, sequenced in a study of CD8 T cells in ankylosing spondylitis. TCRdb ran MiXCR on the 5' RACE reads and lists one entry per CDR3 protein. The table shows 130,000 or so distinct CDR3 sequences, with about 7% occurring only once. The material sequenced was blood, either unsorted or a sorted T cell fraction (not recorded which). The receptors were gathered from a male donor with ankylosing spondylitis or in good health (not recorded which). Each CDR3 is given with its conserved first and last residue. D genes are given only for firm matches. Clone size is shown for a subset of rows, as once, few, many or a class of expanded clone.

D: .; size: many; V: TRBV5-1; J: TRBJ2-7; length: 13; DNA: TGCGCCAGCAGCTTGGACTCCTCGCTCGAGCAGTACTTC; CDR3: CASSLDSSLEQYF
D: TRBD2; size: many; V: TRBV20-1; J: TRBJ2-3; length: 15; DNA: TGCAGTGCTGGACTAGCGGGGGGACCCACAGATACGCAGTATTTT; CDR3: CSAGLAGGPTDTQYF
D: TRBD2; size: many; V: TRBV20-1; J: TRBJ2-7; length: 15; DNA: TGCAGTGCTCCTATCGGGGCTAGCGGAGCCTACGAGCAGTACTTC; CDR3: CSAPIGASGAYEQYF
D: .; size: many; V: TRBV5-1; J: TRBJ2-2; length: 14; DNA: TGCGCCAGCAGCTTGCAGACGAGCACCGGGGAGCTGTTTTTT; CDR3: CASSLQTSTGELFF
D: TRBD1; size: many; V: TRBV20-1; J: TRBJ2-7; length: 14; DNA: TGCAGTGCTAGTTCCGGACAGGGCGTCAACGAGCAGTACTTC; CDR3: CSASSGQGVNEQYF
D: .; size: many; V: TRBV7-2; J: TRBJ2-3; length: 14; DNA: TGTGCCAGCAGCGGGGGACTGCCGTCTGATACGCAGTATTTT; CDR3: CASSGGLPSDTQYF
D: .; size: many; V: TRBV5-8; J: TRBJ2-3; length: 14; DNA: TGTGCCAGCAGCTTCGACATCAAGTTAGATACGCAGTATTTT; CDR3: CASSFDIKLDTQYF
D: TRBD2; size: many; V: TRBV4-1; J: TRBJ2-7; length: 16; DNA: TGCGCCAGCAGCCAAGATCTAGCGGGGTTCTCCTACGAGCAGTACTTC; CDR3: CASSQDLAGFSYEQYF
D: TRBD1; size: many; V: TRBV27; J: TRBJ2-7; length: 12; DNA: TGTGCCAGCAGTTTGGGACAGGGGAAGCAGTACTTC; CDR3: CASSLGQGKQYF
D: .; size: many; V: TRBV5-1; J: TRBJ1-4; length: 16; DNA: TGCGCCAGCAGCCCGTGGCGCGGGACTCAGAATGAAAAACTGTTTTTT; CDR3: CASSPWRGTQNEKLFF
D: .; size: many; V: TRBV12-3/TRBV12-4; J: TRBJ1-5; length: 15; DNA: TGTGCCAGCAGTTTGTTTCCAGGGATGAATCAGCCCCAGCATTTT; CDR3: CASSLFPGMNQPQHF
D: TRBD1; size: many; V: TRBV5-1; J: TRBJ1-2; length: 14; DNA: TGCGCCAGCAGCCCGGGACAGGCTAACTATGGCTACACCTTC; CDR3: CASSPGQANYGYTF
D: TRBD1; size: many; V: TRBV7-9; J: TRBJ1-5; length: 14; DNA: TGTGCCAGCAGCTTGACAGGGCCCGGTCAGCCCCAGCATTTT; CDR3: CASSLTGPGQPQHF
D: .; size: many; V: TRBV6-2/TRBV6-3; J: TRBJ2-1; length: 15; DNA: TGTGCCAGCAGTTTGGGGGAGGCGGACTACAATGAGCAGTTCTTC; CDR3: CASSLGEADYNEQFF
D: TRBD1; size: many; V: TRBV12-3/TRBV12-4; J: TRBJ2-7; length: 13; DNA: TGTGCCAGCGGGAACAGGGGGTTCTACGAGCAGTACTTC; CDR3: CASGNRGFYEQYF
D: .; size: many; V: TRBV5-1; J: TRBJ2-1; length: 13; DNA: TGCGCCACCACGGGAAGCTCCTACAATGAGCAGTTCTTC; CDR3: CATTGSSYNEQFF
D: TRBD1; size: many; V: TRBV28; J: TRBJ1-4; length: 16; DNA: TGTGCCAGCAGCGGGACAGGGGGCTCAACTAATGAAAAACTGTTTTTT; CDR3: CASSGTGGSTNEKLFF
D: .; size: many; V: TRBV2; J: TRBJ2-5; length: 14; DNA: TGTGCCAGCAGTGACATCAATCGGCAAGAGACCCAGTACTTC; CDR3: CASSDINRQETQYF
D: .; size: many; V: TRBV20-1; J: TRBJ2-5; length: 13; DNA: TGCAGTGCTAGAGTGTTAGCCCAAGAGACCCAGTACTTC; CDR3: CSARVLAQETQYF
D: TRBD1; size: many; V: TRBV5-1; J: TRBJ2-4; length: 15; DNA: TGCGCCAGCCGACAGGGGGAGGTCGGTTTAAACATTCAGTACTTC; CDR3: CASRQGEVGLNIQYF
D: TRBD2; size: many; V: TRBV18; J: TRBJ2-1; length: 16; DNA: TGTGCCAGCTCACCAATACTAGCGGTGAGGTTGAATGAGCAGTTCTTC; CDR3: CASSPILAVRLNEQFF
D: .; size: many; V: TRBV10-3; J: TRBJ1-1; length: 15; DNA: TGTGCCATCAGTGAGTCGACAGGCTCTAACACTGAAGCTTTCTTT; CDR3: CAISESTGSNTEAFF
D: .; size: many; V: TRBV4-2; J: TRBJ2-1; length: 16; DNA: TGTGCCAGCAGCCAAGCCCTACTAGTTTCCTACAATGAGCAGTTCTTC; CDR3: CASSQALLVSYNEQFF
D: TRBD2; size: few; V: TRBV12-3/TRBV12-4; J: TRBJ2-5; length: 15; DNA: TGTGCCAGCAGTTTCGCTAGCGGCCCGCAAGAGACCCAGTACTTC; CDR3: CASSFASGPQETQYF
D: TRBD2; size: many; V: TRBV12-3/TRBV12-4; J: TRBJ2-1; length: 15; DNA: TGTGCCAGCAGTTTAGCCAGCGGGAGGATATATGAGCAGTTCTTC; CDR3: CASSLASGRIYEQFF
D: TRBD2; size: many; V: TRBV5-1; J: TRBJ2-7; length: 15; DNA: TGCGCCAGCAGCTTACTATCGGGACTATCCAACGAGCAGTACTTC; CDR3: CASSLLSGLSNEQYF
D: TRBD1; size: many; V: TRBV5-1; J: TRBJ2-1; length: 17; DNA: TGCGCCAGCAGCTTGTCTTTACTCGGGACAGGGGTCAATGAGCAGTTCTTC; CDR3: CASSLSLLGTGVNEQFF
D: TRBD2; size: few; V: TRBV5-1; J: TRBJ2-3; length: 15; DNA: TGCGCCAGCAGCTCAAATAGCGGGAGATTAGATACGCAGTATTTT; CDR3: CASSSNSGRLDTQYF
D: .; size: many; V: TRBV19; J: TRBJ1-5; length: 13; DNA: TGTGCCAGTAGGAGGGTTAGCAATCAGCCCCAGCATTTT; CDR3: CASRRVSNQPQHF
D: .; size: many; V: TRBV29-1; J: TRBJ1-2; length: 12; DNA: TGCAGCGTTCTTGCTGAAGTCTATGGCTACACCTTC; CDR3: CSVLAEVYGYTF
D: TRBD1; size: many; V: TRBV5-1; J: TRBJ2-3; length: 17; DNA: TGCGCCAGCAGCCCTGTGACAGGGGCATCTAGCACAGATACGCAGTATTTT; CDR3: CASSPVTGASSTDTQYF
D: .; size: few; V: TRBV20-1; J: TRBJ1-1; length: 12; DNA: TGCAGTGCTAGTTCGGGGGGCAGTGAAGCTTTCTTT; CDR3: CSASSGGSEAFF
D: TRBD2; size: once; V: TRBV6-5; J: TRBJ2-1; length: 15; DNA: TGTGCCAGCAGTTACTCGCGGCGGGGGGGCAATGAGCAGTTCTTC; CDR3: CASSYSRRGGNEQFF
D: .; size: many; V: TRBV2; J: TRBJ2-7; length: 13; DNA: TGTGCCAGCAGCGGACGGATCAACTACGAGCAGTACTTC; CDR3: CASSGRINYEQYF
D: .; size: .; V: TRBV20-1; J: TRBJ1-6; length: 12; DNA: TGCAGTCCTGGACAGTCCCATTCACCCCTCCACTTT; CDR3: CSPGQSHSPLHF
D: TRBD2; size: many; V: TRBV20-1; J: TRBJ2-3; length: 17; DNA: TGCAGTGCAAGGCCCGCTGGGCAAGCGGGAGGCGCAGATACGCAGTATTTT; CDR3: CSARPAGQAGGADTQYF
D: TRBD2; size: many; V: TRBV24-1; J: TRBJ2-3; length: 16; DNA: TGTGCCACCAGTGATCCCGCGACTAGCGGTTCAGATACGCAGTATTTT; CDR3: CATSDPATSGSDTQYF
D: .; size: many; V: TRBV6-2/TRBV6-3; J: TRBJ1-5; length: 16; DNA: TGTGCCAGCACCCAACGGACAGCGCGGGACAATCAGCCCCAGCATTTT; CDR3: CASTQRTARDNQPQHF
D: .; size: many; V: TRBV9; J: TRBJ2-1; length: 15; DNA: TGTGCCAGCAGCCCCATCGGGCGGGCCCTCAATGAGCAGTTCTTC; CDR3: CASSPIGRALNEQFF
D: .; size: many; V: TRBV12-3/TRBV12-4; J: TRBJ2-2; length: 16; DNA: TGTGCCAGCAGTTTAGCTGGCACCCCGGGCACCGGGGAGCTGTTTTTT; CDR3: CASSLAGTPGTGELFF
D: .; size: many; V: TRBV3-1; J: TRBJ1-1; length: 15; DNA: TGTGCCAGCAGCCCCCACGGCCAGTTCAACACTGAAGCTTTCTTT; CDR3: CASSPHGQFNTEAFF
D: .; size: many; V: TRBV20-1; J: TRBJ1-1; length: 13; DNA: TGCAGTGCAGAAGGAGCGGAACACACTGAAGCTTTCTTT; CDR3: CSAEGAEHTEAFF
D: TRBD1; size: .; V: TRBV7-8; J: TRBJ2-2; length: 16; DNA: TGTGCCAGCAGCTTAAAGCGGACAGGTTTCCGAGGGGAGCTGTTTTTT; CDR3: CASSLKRTGFRGELFF
D: TRBD1; size: many; V: TRBV5-1; J: TRBJ2-7; length: 13; DNA: TGCGCCAGCAGCGCCGGGACAGCATACGAGCAGTACTTC; CDR3: CASSAGTAYEQYF